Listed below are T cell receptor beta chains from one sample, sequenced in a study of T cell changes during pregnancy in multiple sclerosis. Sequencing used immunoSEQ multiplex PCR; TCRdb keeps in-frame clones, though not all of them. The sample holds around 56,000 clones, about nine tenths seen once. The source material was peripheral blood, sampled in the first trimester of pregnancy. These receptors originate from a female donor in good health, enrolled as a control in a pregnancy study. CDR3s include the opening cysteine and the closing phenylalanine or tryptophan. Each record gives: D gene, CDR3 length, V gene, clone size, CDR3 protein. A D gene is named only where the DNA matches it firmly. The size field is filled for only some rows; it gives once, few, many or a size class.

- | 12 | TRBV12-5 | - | CASGSLGGEQFF
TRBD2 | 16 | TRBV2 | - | CASSVPSGANPYEQYF
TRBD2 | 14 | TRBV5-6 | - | CASSLTSVIDTQYF
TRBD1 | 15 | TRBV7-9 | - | CASSKNRGQNTEAFF
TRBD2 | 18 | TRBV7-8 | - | CASSLIVTLAGGTYEQYF
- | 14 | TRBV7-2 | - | CASYRVSGANVLTF
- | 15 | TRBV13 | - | CASRPENRESGELFF
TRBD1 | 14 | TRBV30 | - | CAWSLGGPDQPQHF
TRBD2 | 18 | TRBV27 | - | CASSSIQLAGIQIGTQYF
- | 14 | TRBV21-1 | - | CASSKMPGGETQYF
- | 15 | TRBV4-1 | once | CASSPTVTASYGYTF
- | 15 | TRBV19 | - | CASSTRTEMNTEAFF
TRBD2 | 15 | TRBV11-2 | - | CASRRISGRTYEQYF
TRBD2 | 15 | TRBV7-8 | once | CASSFGTSGNNEQFF
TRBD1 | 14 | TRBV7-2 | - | CASSLDRGLEKLFF
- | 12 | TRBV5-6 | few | CASNREEYGYTF
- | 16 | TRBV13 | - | CASSLSSNRLYNEQFF
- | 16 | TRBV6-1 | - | CASSEQGQTLNYGYTF
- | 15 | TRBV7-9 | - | CASSRPSGAFNEQFF
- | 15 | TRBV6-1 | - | CASSEAGGSNEKLFF
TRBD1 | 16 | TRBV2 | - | CASSERGTGLNTEAFF
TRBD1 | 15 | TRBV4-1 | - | CASSRGSGGDGGYTF
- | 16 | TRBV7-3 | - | CASSSNSMSGNTEAFF
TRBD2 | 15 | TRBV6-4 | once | CASSDGGDPTDTQYF
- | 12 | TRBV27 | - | CASSLGVAGQYF
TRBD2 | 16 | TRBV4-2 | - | CASSQEASGESYEQYF
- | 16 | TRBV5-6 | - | CASSLADSSVGSPLHF
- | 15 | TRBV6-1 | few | CASSEASGSGEKLFF
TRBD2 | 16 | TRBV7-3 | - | CASSRRSSGGSDTQYF
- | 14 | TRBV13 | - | CASSSQRRSYEQYF
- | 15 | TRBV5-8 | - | CASSTETELNYGYTF
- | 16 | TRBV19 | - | CASSTTGAWGGYGYTF
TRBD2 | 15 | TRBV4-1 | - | CASSQDGGTSREQYF
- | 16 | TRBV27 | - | CASSALRGAPSYEQYF
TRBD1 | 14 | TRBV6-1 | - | CASTQGVSGNTIYF
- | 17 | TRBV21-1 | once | CASSKKRRGRDKNIQYF
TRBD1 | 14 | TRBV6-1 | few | CASRTTGGGDGYTF
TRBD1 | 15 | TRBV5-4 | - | CASSLVPGGNQPQHF
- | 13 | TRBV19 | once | CASTGVNTGELFF
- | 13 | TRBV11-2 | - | CASSLSRGAEQYF
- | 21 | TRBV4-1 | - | CASSQEPEPPRLARGKNEQFF
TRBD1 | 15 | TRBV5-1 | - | CASSRDRGRGDEAFF
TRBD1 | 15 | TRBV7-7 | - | CASSLGQGLQETQYF
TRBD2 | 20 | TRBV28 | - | CASSAYWNSGRGTNTGELFF
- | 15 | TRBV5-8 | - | CASSPGPGTYNEQFF
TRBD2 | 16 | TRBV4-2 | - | CASSQGQAGGRETQYF
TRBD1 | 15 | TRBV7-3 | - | CASSPQGGPNYGYTF
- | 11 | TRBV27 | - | CASIEGGRGFF
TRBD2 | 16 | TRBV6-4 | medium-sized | CASSGESGRGPDTQYF
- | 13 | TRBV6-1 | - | CASSGLDYQPQHF
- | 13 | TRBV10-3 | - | CAIGDILSYEQYF